This record looks at one T cell receptor beta chain sequence and its context. Its antigen is undetermined. This sample stems from a study of Ad26.COV2.S vaccination and SARS-CoV-2 variants. General study results and limits: Compared with placebo recipients, vaccine recipients had higher spike-specific TCR breadth. Responses of spike-specific T cells (both CD8+ and CD4+) reportedly showed substantial breadth after vaccination. Breadth measured for non-spike TCRs was similar across vaccine and placebo recipients.

Sequencing used immunoSEQ multiplex PCR; TCRdb keeps in-frame clones, though not all of them. This table holds fewer than 55,000 clones, roughly 83% found once. Germline V gives CDR1 SGDLS, CDR2 YYNGEE. The CDR3 consists of 17 residues. Trimming pared 5 bases from V and 2 bases from J, leaving 20 bases between. The chain carries TRBV9 and TRBJ1-5, with D maybe TRBD1 (6 bases). The sample was peripheral blood, taken after recovery from COVID-19. The TCR sequence derives from a human donor who had recovered from COVID-19. The CDR3 sequence: CASSPSGGGEGNQPQHF. The CDR3 region has the DNA TGTGCCAGCAGTCCCTCGGGGGGGGGCGAGGGCAATCAGCCCCAGCATTTT.